This TCR beta chain was recorded in a study of OX40 agonist ivuxolimab in advanced cancers. In the study overall: Patients were treated with ivuxolimab, an agonistic anti-OX40 (CD134) antibody. Prior checkpoint blockade (anti-PD-1, anti-PD-L1 or anti-CTLA-4) was permitted; over 30% had it. The study reported partial responses in three patients: one hepatocellular carcinoma, two cutaneous melanoma.

Assay: immunoSEQ multiplex PCR; the TCRdb copy retains only in-frame clones and omits some. This repertoire shows roughly 58,000 clones, about 82% found once; its top ten account for around 2.8%. Whole-study findings and limits: There was clonal expansion of CD4+ and CD8+ blood T cells by week 6 at 0.1 to 3.0 mg/kg.

Remarks on this clone: Its antigen is still unknown.

Germline V CDR1 and CDR2: SGHAT, FQNNGV. The CDR3 is 14 residues long. V shed 5 bases, J shed 4 bases, and the junction held 5 bases outside the gene matches. This TCR was recovered from an adult with an advanced solid tumor such as melanoma, head and neck, liver or kidney cancer. The sample was CD4+ or CD8+ T cells sorted from blood, taken in a trial of the OX40 agonist ivuxolimab. The V call is TRBV11-2, the J call TRBJ1-3; TRBD1 matches 7 bases. The CDR3 nucleotides are TGTGCCAGCAGCCCCCGGGACAGCGGAAACACCATATATTTT. Translated, it gives CASSPRDSGNTIYF.